This TCR beta chain was retrieved from a study of CD8 T cells in ankylosing spondylitis. As the method for making TCR beta libraries, quantitative 5'-RACE with molecular barcodes was used. TCRdb itself ran the 5' RACE reads through MiXCR, one entry per CDR3 protein. The data hold about 140,000 distinct CDR3 sequences, with 25% to 35% observed a single time. A remark on this clonotype: Its antigen remains unknown.

General study points: One TCR beta motif, made up of 7 or 8 highly homologous variants, appeared characteristic of ankylosing spondylitis blood. Relatively rare in peripheral blood, disease-linked clones were also CD8+.

Sequencing was performed on synovial fluid, either unsorted or a sorted T cell fraction (not recorded which). The origin of this receptor is a male donor with ankylosing spondylitis.

CDR3 DNA sequence: TGCAGTGCTAGAGATTTCAGCAGCGGGATGAATGAGCAGTTCTTC. It is translated as CSARDFSSGMNEQFF. This sequence joins TRBV20-1 and TRBJ2-1; 7 nucleotides agree with TRBD2. CDR3 length: 15 residues. The V gene end was trimmed by 0 bases and the J gene end by 7 bases; junction bases not matched to a gene: 9. Germline V gives CDR1 DFQATT, CDR2 SNEGSKA (reference sequence).